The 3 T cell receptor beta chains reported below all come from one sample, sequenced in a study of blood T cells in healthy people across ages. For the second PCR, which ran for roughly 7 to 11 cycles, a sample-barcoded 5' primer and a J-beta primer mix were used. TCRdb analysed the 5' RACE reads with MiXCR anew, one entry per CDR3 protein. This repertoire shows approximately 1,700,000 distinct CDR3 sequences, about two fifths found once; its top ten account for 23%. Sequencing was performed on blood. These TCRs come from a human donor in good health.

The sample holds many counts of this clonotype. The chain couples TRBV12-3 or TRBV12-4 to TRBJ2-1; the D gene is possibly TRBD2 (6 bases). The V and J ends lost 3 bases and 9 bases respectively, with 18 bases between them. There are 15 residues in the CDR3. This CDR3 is CASSLGPGDRGEQFF. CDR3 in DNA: TGTGCCAGCAGTTTGGGACCGGGAGATAGGGGTGAGCAGTTCTTC.

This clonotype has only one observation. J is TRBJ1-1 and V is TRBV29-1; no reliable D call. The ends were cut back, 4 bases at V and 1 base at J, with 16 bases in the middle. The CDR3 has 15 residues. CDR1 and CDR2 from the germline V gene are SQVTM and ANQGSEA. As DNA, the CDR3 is TGCAGCGTTGGGGAATACGGGTCTTCGAACACTGAAGCTTTCTTT. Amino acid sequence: CSVGEYGSSNTEAFF.

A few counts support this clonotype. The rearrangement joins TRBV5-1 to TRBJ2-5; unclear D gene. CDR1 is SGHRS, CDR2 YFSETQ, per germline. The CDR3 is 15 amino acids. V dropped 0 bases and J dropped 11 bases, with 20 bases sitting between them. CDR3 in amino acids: CASSLDPEGHNEQYF. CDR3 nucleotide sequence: TGCGCCAGCAGCTTGGACCCAGAAGGCCACAATGAGCAGTACTTC.